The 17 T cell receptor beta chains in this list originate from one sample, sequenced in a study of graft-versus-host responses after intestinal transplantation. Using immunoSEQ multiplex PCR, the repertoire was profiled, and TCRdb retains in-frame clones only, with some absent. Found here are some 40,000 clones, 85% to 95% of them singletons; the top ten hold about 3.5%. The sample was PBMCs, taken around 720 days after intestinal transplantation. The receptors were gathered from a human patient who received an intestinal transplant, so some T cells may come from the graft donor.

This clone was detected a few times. CDR3 sequence: CASSQAGFAETQYF. The CDR3 nucleotides read TGCGCCAGCAGCCAAGCGGGGTTTGCGGAGACCCAGTACTTC. V is TRBV4-1 and J is TRBJ2-5; TRBD2 might be the D (5 bases). The CDR3 contains 14 residues. Trimming removed 1 base at V and 5 bases at J, with 11 bases between. Germline-derived CDR1 and CDR2 are MGHRA and YSYEKL.

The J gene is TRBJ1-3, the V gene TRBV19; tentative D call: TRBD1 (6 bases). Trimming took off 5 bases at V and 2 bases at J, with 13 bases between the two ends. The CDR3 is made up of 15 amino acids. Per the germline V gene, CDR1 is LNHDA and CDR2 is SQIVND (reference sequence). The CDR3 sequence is CASSPLQGTGNTIYF. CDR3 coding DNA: TGTGCCAGTAGTCCCTTACAGGGAACTGGAAACACCATATATTTT. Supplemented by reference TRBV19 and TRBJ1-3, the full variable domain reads DGGITQSPKYLFRKEGQNVTLSCEQNLNHDAMYWYRQDPGQGLRLIYYSQIVNDFQKGDIAEGYSVSREKKESFPLTVTSAQKNPTAFYLCASSPLQGTGNTIYFGEGSWLTVV.

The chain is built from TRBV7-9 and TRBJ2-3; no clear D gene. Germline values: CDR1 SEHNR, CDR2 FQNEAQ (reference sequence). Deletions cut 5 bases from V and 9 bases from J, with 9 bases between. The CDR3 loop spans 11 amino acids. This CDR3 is CASSPKQTQYF. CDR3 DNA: TGTGCCAGCAGCCCGAAGCAAACGCAGTATTTT.

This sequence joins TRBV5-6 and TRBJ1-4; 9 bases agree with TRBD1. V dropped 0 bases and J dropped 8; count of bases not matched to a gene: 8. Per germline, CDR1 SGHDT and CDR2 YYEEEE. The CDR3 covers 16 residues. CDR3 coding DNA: TGTGCCAGCAGCTTGGAATCCGGGACAGGGTGGGAAAAACTGTTTTTT. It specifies CASSLESGTGWEKLFF.

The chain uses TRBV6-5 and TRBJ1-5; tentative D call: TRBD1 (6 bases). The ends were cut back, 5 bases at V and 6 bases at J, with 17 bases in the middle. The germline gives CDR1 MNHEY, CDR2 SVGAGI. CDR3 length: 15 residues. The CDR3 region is CASSTTNRVSQPQHF. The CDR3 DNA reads TGTGCCAGCAGTACTACGAACAGGGTTTCTCAGCCCCAGCATTTT.

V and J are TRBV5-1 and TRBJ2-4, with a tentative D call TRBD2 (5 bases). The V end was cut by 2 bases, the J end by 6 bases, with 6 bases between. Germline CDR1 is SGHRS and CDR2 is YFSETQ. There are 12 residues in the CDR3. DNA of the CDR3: TGCGCCAGCAGCTTCGAGGGAAACATTCAGTACTTC. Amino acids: CASSFEGNIQYF.

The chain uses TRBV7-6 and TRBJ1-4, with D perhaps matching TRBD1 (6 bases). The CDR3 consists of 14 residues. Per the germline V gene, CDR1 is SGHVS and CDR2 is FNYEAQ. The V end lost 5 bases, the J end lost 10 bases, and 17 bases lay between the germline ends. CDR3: CASSPRGGTGKLFF. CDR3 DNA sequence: TGTGCCAGCAGCCCTAGGGGGGGGACTGGAAAACTGTTTTTT. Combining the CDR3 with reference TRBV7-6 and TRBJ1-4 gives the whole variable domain GAGVSQSPRYKVTKRGQDVALRCDPISGHVSLYWYRQALGQGPEFLTYFNYEAQQDKSGLPNDRFSAERPEGSISTLTIQRTEQRDSAMYRCASSPRGGTGKLFFGSGTQLSVL.

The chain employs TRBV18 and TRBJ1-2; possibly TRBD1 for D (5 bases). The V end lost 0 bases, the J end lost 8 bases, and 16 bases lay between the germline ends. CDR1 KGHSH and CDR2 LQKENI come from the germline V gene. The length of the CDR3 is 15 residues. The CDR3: CASSPPSYRWDGYTF. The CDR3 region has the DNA TGTGCCAGCTCACCACCGTCCTACAGATGGGACGGCTACACCTTC. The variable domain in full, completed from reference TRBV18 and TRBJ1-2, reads NAGVMQNPRHLVRRRGQEARLRCSPMKGHSHVYWYRQLPEEGLKFMVYLQKENIIDESGMPKERFSAEFPKEGPSILRIQQVVRGDSAAYFCASSPPSYRWDGYTFGSGTRLTVV.

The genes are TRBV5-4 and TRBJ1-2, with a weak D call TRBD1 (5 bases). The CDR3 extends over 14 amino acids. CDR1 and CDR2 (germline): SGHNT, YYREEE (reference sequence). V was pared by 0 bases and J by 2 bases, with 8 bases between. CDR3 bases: TGTGCCAGCAGCTTGGTGGGGGGGAACTATGGCTACACCTTC. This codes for CASSLVGGNYGYTF. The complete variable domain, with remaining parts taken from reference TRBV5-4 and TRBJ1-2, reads ETGVTQSPTHLIKTRGQQVTLRCSSQSGHNTVSWYQQALGQGPQFIFQYYREEENGRGNFPPRFSGLQFPNYSSELNVNALELDDSALYLCASSLVGGNYGYTFGSGTRLTVV.

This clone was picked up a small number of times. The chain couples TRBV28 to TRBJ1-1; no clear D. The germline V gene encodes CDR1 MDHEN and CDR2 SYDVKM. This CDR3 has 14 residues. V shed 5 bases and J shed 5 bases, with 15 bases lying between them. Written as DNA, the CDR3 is TGTGCCAGCAGTATGGCGGGAGGGAATACTGAAGCTTTCTTT. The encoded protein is CASSMAGGNTEAFF. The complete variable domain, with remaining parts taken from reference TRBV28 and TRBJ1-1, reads DVKVTQSSRYLVKRTGEKVFLECVQDMDHENMFWYRQDPGLGLRLIYFSYDVKMKEKGDIPEGYSVSREKKERFSLILESASTNQTSMYLCASSMAGGNTEAFFGQGTRLTVV.

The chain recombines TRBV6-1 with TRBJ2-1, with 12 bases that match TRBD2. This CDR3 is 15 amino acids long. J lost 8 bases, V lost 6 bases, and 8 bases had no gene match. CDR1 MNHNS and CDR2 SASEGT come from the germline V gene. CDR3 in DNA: TGTGCCAGCAGGGGGCTAGCGGGAGGGCCCGATGAGCAGTTCTTC. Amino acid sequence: CASRGLAGGPDEQFF.

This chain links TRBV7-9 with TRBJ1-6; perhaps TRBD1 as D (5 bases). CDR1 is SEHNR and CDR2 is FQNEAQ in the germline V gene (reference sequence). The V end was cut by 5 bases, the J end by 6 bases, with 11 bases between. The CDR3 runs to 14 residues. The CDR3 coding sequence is TGTGCCAGCAGCCCAACCGGGGGTAATTCACCCCTCCACTTT. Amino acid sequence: CASSPTGGNSPLHF.

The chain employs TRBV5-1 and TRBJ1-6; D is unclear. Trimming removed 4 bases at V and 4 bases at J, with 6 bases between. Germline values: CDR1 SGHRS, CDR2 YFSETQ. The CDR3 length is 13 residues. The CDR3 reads CASSLGYNSPLHF. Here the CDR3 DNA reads TGCGCCAGCAGCCTGGGATATAATTCACCCCTCCACTTT.

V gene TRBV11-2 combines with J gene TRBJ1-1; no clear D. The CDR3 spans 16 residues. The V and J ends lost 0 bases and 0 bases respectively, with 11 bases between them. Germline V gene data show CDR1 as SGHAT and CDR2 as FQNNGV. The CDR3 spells CASSLDFYRLNTEAFF. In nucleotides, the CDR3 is TGTGCCAGCAGCTTAGATTTTTACAGATTGAACACTGAAGCTTTCTTT.

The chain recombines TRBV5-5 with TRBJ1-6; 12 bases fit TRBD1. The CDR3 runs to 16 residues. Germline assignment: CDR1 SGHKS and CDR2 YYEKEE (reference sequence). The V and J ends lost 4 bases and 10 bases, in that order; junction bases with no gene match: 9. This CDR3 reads CASSAPGQGARSPLHF. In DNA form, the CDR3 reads TGTGCCAGCAGCGCACCGGGACAGGGGGCTCGATCACCCCTCCACTTT.

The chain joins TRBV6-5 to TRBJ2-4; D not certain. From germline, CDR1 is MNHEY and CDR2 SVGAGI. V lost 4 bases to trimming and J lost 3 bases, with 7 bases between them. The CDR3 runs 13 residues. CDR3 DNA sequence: TGTGCCAGCAGTTCGGTTGTCAAAAACATTCAGTACTTC. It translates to CASSSVVKNIQYF.

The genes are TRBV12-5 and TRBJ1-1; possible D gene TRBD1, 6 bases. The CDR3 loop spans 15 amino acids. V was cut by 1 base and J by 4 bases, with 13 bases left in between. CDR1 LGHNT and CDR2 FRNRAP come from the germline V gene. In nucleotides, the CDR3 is TGTGCTAGTGGTTTGGCCCTCACAGGGAGCACTGAAGCTTTCTTT. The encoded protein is CASGLALTGSTEAFF.